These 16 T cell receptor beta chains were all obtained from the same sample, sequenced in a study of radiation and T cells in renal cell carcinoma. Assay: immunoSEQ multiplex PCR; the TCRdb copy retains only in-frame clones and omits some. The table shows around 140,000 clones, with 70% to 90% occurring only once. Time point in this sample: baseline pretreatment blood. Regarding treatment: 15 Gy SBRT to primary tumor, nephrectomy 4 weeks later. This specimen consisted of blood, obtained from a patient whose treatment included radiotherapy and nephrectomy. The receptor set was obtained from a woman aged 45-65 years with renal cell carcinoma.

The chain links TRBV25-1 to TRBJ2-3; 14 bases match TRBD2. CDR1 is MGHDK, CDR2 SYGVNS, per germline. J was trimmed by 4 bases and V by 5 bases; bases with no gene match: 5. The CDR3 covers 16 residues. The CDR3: CASSKTSGGVADTQYF. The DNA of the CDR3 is TGTGCCAGCAGTAAGACTAGCGGGGGGGTCGCAGATACGCAGTATTTT.

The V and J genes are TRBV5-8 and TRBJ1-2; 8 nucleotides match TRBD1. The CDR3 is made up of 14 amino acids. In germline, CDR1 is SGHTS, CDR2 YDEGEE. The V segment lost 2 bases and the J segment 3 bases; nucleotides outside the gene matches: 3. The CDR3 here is CASSFQDRDYGYTF. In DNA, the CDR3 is TGTGCCAGCAGCTTCCAGGACAGGGACTATGGCTACACCTTC.

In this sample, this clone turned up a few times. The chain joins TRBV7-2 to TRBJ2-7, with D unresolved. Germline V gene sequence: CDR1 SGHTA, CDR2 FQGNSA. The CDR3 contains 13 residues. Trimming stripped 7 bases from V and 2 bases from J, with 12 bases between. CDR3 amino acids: CASTTEAAYEQYF. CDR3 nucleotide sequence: TGTGCCAGCACCACAGAGGCAGCCTACGAGCAGTACTTC.

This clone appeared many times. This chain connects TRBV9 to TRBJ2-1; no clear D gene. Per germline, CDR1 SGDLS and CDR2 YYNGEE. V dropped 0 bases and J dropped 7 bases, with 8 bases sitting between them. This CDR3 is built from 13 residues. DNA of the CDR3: TGTGCCAGCAGCGTAGACCCGGAGAATGAGCAGTTCTTC. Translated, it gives CASSVDPENEQFF.

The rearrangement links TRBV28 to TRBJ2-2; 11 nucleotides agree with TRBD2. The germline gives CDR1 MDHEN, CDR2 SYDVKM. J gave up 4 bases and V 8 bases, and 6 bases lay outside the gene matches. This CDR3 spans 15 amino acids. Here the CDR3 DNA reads TGTGCCAGCTCACTGACTAGCGGGACCACCGGGGAGCTGTTTTTT. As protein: CASSLTSGTTGELFF.

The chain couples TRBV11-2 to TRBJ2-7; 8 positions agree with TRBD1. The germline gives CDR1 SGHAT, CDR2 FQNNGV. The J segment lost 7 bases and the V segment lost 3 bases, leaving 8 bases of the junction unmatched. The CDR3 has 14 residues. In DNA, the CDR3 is TGTGCCAGCAGCTTGGACAGGGCTGTAAGGGAGCAGTACTTC. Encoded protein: CASSLDRAVREQYF. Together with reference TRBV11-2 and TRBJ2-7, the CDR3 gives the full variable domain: EAGVAQSPRYKIIEKRQSVAFWCNPISGHATLYWYQQILGQGPKLLIQFQNNGVVDDSQLPKDRFSAERLKGVDSTLKIQPAKLEDSAVYLCASSLDRAVREQYFGPGTRLTVT.

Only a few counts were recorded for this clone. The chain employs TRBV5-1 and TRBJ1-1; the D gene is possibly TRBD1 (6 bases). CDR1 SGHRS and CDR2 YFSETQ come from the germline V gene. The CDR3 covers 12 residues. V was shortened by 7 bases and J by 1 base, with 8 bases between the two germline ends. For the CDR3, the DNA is TGCGCCAGCGGAGGGGGGAACACTGAAGCTTTCTTT. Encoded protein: CASGGGNTEAFF.

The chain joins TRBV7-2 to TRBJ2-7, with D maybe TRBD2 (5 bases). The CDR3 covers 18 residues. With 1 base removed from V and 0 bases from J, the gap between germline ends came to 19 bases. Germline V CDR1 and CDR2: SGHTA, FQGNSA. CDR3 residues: CASSLGSSGIGSSYEQYF. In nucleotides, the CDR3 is TGTGCCAGCAGCTTAGGATCGAGCGGTATAGGGAGCTCCTACGAGCAGTACTTC.

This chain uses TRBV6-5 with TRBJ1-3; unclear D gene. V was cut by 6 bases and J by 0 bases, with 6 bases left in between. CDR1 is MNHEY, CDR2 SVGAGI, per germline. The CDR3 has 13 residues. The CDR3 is CASRPSSGNTIYF. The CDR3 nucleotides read TGTGCCAGCAGACCCAGCTCTGGAAACACCATATATTTT.

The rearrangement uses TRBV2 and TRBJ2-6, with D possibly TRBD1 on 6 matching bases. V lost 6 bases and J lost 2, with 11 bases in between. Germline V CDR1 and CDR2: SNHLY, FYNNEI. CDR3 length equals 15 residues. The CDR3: CASRAAGAGANVLTF. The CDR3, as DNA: TGTGCCAGCAGGGCAGCAGGGGCTGGGGCCAACGTCCTGACTTTC.

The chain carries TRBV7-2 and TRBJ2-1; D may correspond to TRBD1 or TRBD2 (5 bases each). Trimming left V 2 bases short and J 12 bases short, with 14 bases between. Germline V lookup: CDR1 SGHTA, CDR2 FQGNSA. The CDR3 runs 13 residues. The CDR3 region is CASSLKWDDPQFF. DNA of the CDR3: TGTGCCAGCAGCTTAAAATGGGACGACCCGCAGTTCTTC.

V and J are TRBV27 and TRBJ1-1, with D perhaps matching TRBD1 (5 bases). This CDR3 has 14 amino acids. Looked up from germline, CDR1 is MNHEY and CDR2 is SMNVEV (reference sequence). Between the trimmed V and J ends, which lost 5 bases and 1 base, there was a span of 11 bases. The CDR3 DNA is TGTGCCAGCAGTGTAGCAGGGCAGAACACTGAAGCTTTCTTT. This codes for CASSVAGQNTEAFF.

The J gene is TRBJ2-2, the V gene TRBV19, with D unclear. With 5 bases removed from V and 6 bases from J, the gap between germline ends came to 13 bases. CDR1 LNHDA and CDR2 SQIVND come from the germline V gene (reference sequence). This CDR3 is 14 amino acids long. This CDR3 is CASSPSDLAGELFF. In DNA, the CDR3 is TGTGCCAGTAGTCCTTCGGACCTGGCCGGGGAGCTGTTTTTT.

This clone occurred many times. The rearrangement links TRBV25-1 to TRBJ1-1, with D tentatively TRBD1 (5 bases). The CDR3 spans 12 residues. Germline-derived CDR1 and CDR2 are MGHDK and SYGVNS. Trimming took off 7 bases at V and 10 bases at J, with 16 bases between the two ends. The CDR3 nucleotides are TGTGCCAGCAAGGGGCCTAACTTAGCAGCTTTCTTT. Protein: CASKGPNLAAFF.

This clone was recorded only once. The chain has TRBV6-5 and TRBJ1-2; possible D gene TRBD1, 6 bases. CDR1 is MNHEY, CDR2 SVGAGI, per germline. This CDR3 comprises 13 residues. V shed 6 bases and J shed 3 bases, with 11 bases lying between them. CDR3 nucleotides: TGTGCCAGCAGCTACCCAGGGGACTATGGCTACACCTTC. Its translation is CASSYPGDYGYTF.

DNA for the CDR3: TGCGCCAGCAGTCAAGACAGCTCCTCCTACGAGCAGTACTTC. Its protein product is CASSQDSSSYEQYF. This chain links TRBV5-1 with TRBJ2-7; D may be TRBD1 (5 bases). Trimming left V 5 bases short and J 0 bases short, with 12 bases between. There are 14 residues in the CDR3. Looked up from germline, CDR1 is SGHRS and CDR2 is YFSETQ.